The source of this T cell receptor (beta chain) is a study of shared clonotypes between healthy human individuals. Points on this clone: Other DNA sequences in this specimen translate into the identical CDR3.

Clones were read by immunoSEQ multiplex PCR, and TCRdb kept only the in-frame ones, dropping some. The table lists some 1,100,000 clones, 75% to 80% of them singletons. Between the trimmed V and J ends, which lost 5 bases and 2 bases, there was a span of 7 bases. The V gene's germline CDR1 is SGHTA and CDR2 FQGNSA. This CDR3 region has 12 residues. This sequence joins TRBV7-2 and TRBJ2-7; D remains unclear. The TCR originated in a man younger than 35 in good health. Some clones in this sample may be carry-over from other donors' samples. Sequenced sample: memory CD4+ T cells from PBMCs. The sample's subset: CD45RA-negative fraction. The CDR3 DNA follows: TGTGCCAGCAGCCCTGGTCCCTACGAGCAGTACTTC. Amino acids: CASSPGPYEQYF.